This TCR beta chain was sequenced during a study of blood T cell repertoires in COVID-19. Study overall: Sites across the United States, Italy and Spain contributed samples from acute and convalescent COVID-19. The cDNA or gDNA used as material had been derived from T cells, B-cell-depleted T cells, or PBMCs.

In the original analysis: The authors estimated nucleated cell counts from reference gene primer amplification. The data were produced by immunoSEQ multiplex PCR, yet TCRdb's version contains in-frame clones alone and is incomplete. Clone size and the V and J calls come from that table; the DNA yielded D and trimming. The sample lists hundreds of thousands of clones; roughly 88% were seen once. Germline V gene sequence: CDR1 SGDLS, CDR2 YYNGEE. The CDR3 loop spans 13 amino acids. Trimming stripped 4 bases from V and 3 bases from J, with 8 bases between. The rearrangement joins TRBV9 to TRBJ1-5; D is uncertain. The sequence was obtained from an older man with acute or convalescent COVID-19. Sequencing was done on a sample of peripheral blood. CDR3 protein: CASSFQANQPQHF. The CDR3 DNA is TGTGCCAGCAGCTTCCAAGCCAATCAGCCCCAGCATTTT.